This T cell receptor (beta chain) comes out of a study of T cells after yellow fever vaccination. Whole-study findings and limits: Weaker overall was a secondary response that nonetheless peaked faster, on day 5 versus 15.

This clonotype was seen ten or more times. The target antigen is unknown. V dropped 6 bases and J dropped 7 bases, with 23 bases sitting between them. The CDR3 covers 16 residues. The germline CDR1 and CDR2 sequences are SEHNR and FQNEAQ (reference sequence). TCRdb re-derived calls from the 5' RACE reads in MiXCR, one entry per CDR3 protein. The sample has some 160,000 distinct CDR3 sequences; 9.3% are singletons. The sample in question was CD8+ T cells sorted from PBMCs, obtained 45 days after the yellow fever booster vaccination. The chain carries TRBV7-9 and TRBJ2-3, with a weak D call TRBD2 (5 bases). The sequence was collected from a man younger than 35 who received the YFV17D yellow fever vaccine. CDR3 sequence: CASSFDEADYRHTQYF. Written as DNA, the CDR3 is TGTGCCAGCAGTTTCGATGAGGCCGACTATCGCCATACGCAGTATTTT.